Reported below is one T cell receptor (beta chain). TCRdb keeps only in-frame clones here, not all; method: immunoSEQ multiplex PCR. The repertoire holds about 2.2 million clones, with approximately 94% as singletons. CD8 cells regarded as naive lacked CD45RO, were positively chosen for CCR7, and omitted terminally differentiated effector memory CD45RA+ cells. These data belong to a study of shared clonotypes between healthy human individuals. The length of the CDR3 is 16 residues. Trimming removed 11 bases from V and 8 bases from J; junction bases left unmatched: 13. Germline CDR1 SNHLY, CDR2 FYNNEI.

The receptor comes from a man aged 18-30 years in good health. Some clones in this sample may be carry-over from other donors' samples. The J gene is TRBJ2-1, the V gene TRBV2; TRBD2 agrees at 15 bases. The specimen was naive CD8+ T cells from PBMCs. The CDR3 region has the DNA TGTGCCGGCTTTGGACTAGCGGGAGGGAGAGGGGATGAGCAGTTCTTC. Translated: CAGFGLAGGRGDEQFF.